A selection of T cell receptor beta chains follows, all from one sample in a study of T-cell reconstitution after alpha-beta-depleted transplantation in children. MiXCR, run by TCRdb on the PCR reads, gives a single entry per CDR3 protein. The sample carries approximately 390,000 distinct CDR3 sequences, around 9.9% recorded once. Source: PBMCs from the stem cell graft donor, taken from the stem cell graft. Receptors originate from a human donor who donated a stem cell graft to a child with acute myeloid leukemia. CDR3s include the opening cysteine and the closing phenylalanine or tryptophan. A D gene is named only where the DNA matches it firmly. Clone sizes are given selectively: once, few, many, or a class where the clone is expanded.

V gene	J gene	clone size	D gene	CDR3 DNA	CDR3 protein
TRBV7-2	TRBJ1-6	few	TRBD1	TGTGCCAGCAGGGAACAGGGGGCGGTTTCACCCCTCCACTTT	CASREQGAVSPLHF
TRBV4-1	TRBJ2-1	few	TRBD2	TGCGCCAGCAGCCATCTACTAGCGGGAGGTACCCTTTTTTTCAATGAGCAGTTCTTC	CASSHLLAGGTLFFNEQFF
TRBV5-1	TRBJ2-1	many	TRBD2	TGCGCCAGCAGCCAGGTGACTAGCGGATACAATGAGCAGTTCTTC	CASSQVTSGYNEQFF
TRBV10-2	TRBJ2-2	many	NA	TGCGCCAGCAGTGTCGCAGGGCCGGACACCGGGGAGCTGTTTTTT	CASSVAGPDTGELFF
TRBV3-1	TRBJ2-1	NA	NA	TGTGCCAGCAGAATGGGAACCTGGACTCGTCCTTCAATGGGGAATGAGCAGTTCTTC	CASRMGTWTRPSMGNEQFF
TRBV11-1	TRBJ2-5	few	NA	TGTGCCAGCAGCTTAGCCTGGGGGGAGACCCAGTACTTC	CASSLAWGETQYF
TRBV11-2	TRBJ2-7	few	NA	TGTGCCAGCAGCTCCCCCGACCGTCGAGGGTCCAGTGGGGCCTACGAGCAGTACTTC	CASSSPDRRGSSGAYEQYF
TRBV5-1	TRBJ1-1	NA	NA	TGCGCCAGCAGCTTGGATCTCGGGTCCACTGAAGCTTTCTTT	CASSLDLGSTEAFF
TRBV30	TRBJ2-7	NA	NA	TGTGCCTGGAGCGACCGGGACCGAGTCTACGAGCAGTACTTC	CAWSDRDRVYEQYF
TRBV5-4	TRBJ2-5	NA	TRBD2	TGTGCCAGCAGCTTATCACCACTAGCGGGCCCCCAGGCCCAAGAGACCCAGTACTTC	CASSLSPLAGPQAQETQYF
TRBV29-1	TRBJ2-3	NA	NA	TGCAGCGTTGAAACTAGATTCACAGATACGCAGTATTTT	CSVETRFTDTQYF
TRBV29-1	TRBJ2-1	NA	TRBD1	TGCAGCCCCCAACTTCCGGGACAGGGGCAGTTCTTC	CSPQLPGQGQFF
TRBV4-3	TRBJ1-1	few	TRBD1	TGCGCCAGCAGGAGTACCCCCGGGACAGGGGGTCGTGGAGCTTTCTTT	CASRSTPGTGGRGAFF
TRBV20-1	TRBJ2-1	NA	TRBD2	TGCAGTGCTAGAGGGCTGGGACTAGCGGGAGACAATGAGCAGTTCTTC	CSARGLGLAGDNEQFF
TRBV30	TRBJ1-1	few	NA	TGTGCCTGGAGTCCACCCTACACTGAAGCTTTCTTT	CAWSPPYTEAFF
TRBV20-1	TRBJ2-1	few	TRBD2	TGCAGTGCTAGAGGGGGACTAGCGGCCAATGAGCAGTTCTTC	CSARGGLAANEQFF
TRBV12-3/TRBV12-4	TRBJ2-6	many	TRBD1	TGTGCCAGCAGTTTAGGTCCCGGGACAGGGACCTCTGGGGCCAACGTCCTGACTTTC	CASSLGPGTGTSGANVLTF
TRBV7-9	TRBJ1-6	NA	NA	TGTGCCAGCAGCTTGTTTGTGAGCAATTCACCCCTCCACTTT	CASSLFVSNSPLHF
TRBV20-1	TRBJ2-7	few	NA	TGCAGTGCTAGAGGTCAGAGCGGAGCCTACGAGCAGTACTTC	CSARGQSGAYEQYF
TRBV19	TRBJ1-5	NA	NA	TGTGCCAGTACCAAGCCGGGCCAGCATCAGCCCCAGCATTTT	CASTKPGQHQPQHF
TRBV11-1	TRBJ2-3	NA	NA	TGTGCCAGCAGCTTATCGGTGGCGGACCACACAGATACGCAGTATTTT	CASSLSVADHTDTQYF
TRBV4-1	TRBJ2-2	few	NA	TGCGCCAGCAGCCTTCTATTCCCCATGCGAGTTGGCGGGGAGCTGTTTTTT	CASSLLFPMRVGGELFF
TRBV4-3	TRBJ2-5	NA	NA	TGCGCGCGAGCGGTCCAAGAGACCCAGTACTTC	CARAVQETQYF
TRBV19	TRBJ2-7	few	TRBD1	TGTGCCAGCCGGGACAGGGGCGATGAGCAGTACTTC	CASRDRGDEQYF
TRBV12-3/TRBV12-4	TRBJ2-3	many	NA	TGTGCCAGCAGGTCCGGGATACCAGATACGCAGTATTTT	CASRSGIPDTQYF
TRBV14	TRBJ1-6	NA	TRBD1	TGTGCCAGCAGCCAACCCGGACAGGGCCGGTCACCCCTCCACTTT	CASSQPGQGRSPLHF
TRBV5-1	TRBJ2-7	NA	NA	TGCGCCAGCAGCCCAGGCGGGGACGGGGGCGAGCAGTACTTC	CASSPGGDGGEQYF
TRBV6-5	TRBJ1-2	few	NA	TGTGCCAGCAGTTACTGGATGGGGGAAGGGACTAACTATGGCTACACCTTC	CASSYWMGEGTNYGYTF
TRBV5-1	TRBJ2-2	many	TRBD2	TGCGCCAGCAGCGAAAGCGGGGGGGCCAATCCCGGGGAGCTGTTTTTT	CASSESGGANPGELFF
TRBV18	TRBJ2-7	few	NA	TGTGCCAGCTCACCAGAGACGGTATCCTACGAGCAGTACTTC	CASSPETVSYEQYF
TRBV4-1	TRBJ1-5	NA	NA	TGCGCCAGCAGCCAAGATCCCACAGGAGATCAGCCCCAGCATTTT	CASSQDPTGDQPQHF
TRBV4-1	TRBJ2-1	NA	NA	TGCGCCAGCAGCCAAGGGGAGGGGGCGAGCTCCTACAATGAGCAGTTCTTC	CASSQGEGASSYNEQFF
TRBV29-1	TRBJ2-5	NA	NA	TGCAGCGTTGAAGGATCCGCGACAAAGGAAGAGACCCAGTACTTC	CSVEGSATKEETQYF
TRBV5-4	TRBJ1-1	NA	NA	TGTGCCAGCAGCTTTCTGGGGGCGCGAACTGAAGCTTTCTTT	CASSFLGARTEAFF
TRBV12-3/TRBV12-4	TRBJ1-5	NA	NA	TGTGCCAGCACTCTGGGGGAGAGGCAGCCCCAGCATTTT	CASTLGERQPQHF
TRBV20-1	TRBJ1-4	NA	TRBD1	TGCAGTGCTAGGGACAGGGCGGCTAATGAAAAACTGTTTTTT	CSARDRAANEKLFF
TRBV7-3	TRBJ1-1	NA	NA	TGTGCCAGCAGCTTATGGACCAGGAGGATGAACACTGAAGCTTACTTT	CASSLWTRRMNTEAYF
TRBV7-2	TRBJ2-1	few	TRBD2	TGTGCCAGCATCACCGTAGCGGGAGGGACTGAGCAGTTCTTC	CASITVAGGTEQFF
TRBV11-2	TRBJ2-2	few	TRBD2	TGTGCCAGCAGCTCCCGGGAAGCGGGAGGGCCTTTTGCCGGGGAGCTGTTTTTT	CASSSREAGGPFAGELFF
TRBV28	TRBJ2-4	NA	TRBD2	TGTGCCAGCAGCCCCTCGCGGCTAGCGGGCGTCTCGGGGTACTTC	CASSPSRLAGVSGYF
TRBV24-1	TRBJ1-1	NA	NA	TGTGCCACCAGTGATTCACCACCGAACACTGAAGCTTTCTTT	CATSDSPPNTEAFF
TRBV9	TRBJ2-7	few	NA	TGTGCCAGCAGCGTAGATAGGGACGTAAGCTCCTACGAGCAGTACTTC	CASSVDRDVSSYEQYF
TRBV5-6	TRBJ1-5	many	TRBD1	TGTGCCAGCAGCTCCTTAAGGACAGGGGGCAATCAGCCCCAGCATTTT	CASSSLRTGGNQPQHF
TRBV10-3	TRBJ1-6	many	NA	TGTGCCATCAGTGAGTCAGGGGACGTCGATTCACCCCTCCACTTT	CAISESGDVDSPLHF